The entry below gives a single T cell receptor (beta chain) sequence along with its context. The antigen remains unidentified. The data derive from a study of cytomegalovirus exposure and HLA in healthy donors. Whole-study findings and limits: A highly shared variant cluster was judged a likely technical artifact. In presence/absence analyses, roughly uniform sequencing depth across donors was assumed. Sequences of the TCR beta chain were said to predict the HLA-A and HLA-B alleles of most subjects accurately.

A multiplex PCR was run with 60 Vbeta primers and 13 Jbeta primers. Assay: immunoSEQ multiplex PCR; the TCRdb copy retains only in-frame clones and omits some. The repertoire holds about 150,000 clones, with about four fifths as singletons. Germline V gene data show CDR1 as MDHEN and CDR2 as SYDVKM. The CDR3 totals 16 residues. The germline V and J ends were trimmed by 5 bases and 1 base, with 15 bases remaining between them. The TCR sequence derives from a man between 18 and 35 years old in good health and CMV-seronegative. The genes are TRBV28 and TRBJ2-1; D is perhaps TRBD2 (5 bases). Source material: PBMCs. Here the CDR3 reads CASSPLAGGSYNEQFF. The CDR3, as DNA: TGTGCCAGCAGTCCTCTAGCAGGTGGGTCCTACAATGAGCAGTTCTTC.